Included here is one TCR beta chain sequence, with context. Its cognate antigen is unknown. The junction shows a germline mismatch at one end, possibly a read error. Unique molecular identifiers were present in the TCR beta cDNA libraries. One entry per CDR3 protein, called by TCRdb with MiXCR from the PCR reads. The repertoire holds around 500,000 distinct CDR3 sequences, with around a third as singletons. The V gene's germline CDR1 is SEHNR and CDR2 FQNEAQ (reference sequence). The CDR3 consists of 15 residues. This sample is drawn from a study of post-analysis software for immune sequencing data. At the level of the study: Relapsing-remitting, secondary progressive and progressive-relapsing forms of multiple sclerosis all featured among disease courses. Study conclusions and caveats: Those samples that were prepared in the same batch co-clustered strongly by F measure. Patients used four to six TRBV segments, including TRBV5-6, TRBV5-1 and TRBV20-1, more often than controls.

The TCR sequence derives from a girl aged 2-17 years with multiple sclerosis. V is TRBV7-9 and J is TRBJ2-7; D perhaps matches TRBD1 (6 bases). The sequencing sample was made of blood. CDR3 sequence (DNA): TGTGCCAGCAGTTTAGGGCCGGGACAAGCTTACGAGCAGTACTTC. Residues: CASSLGPGQAYEQYF.